This T cell receptor beta chain was captured in a study of T cells in localized non-small cell lung cancer. A note on this clone: Its target is unknown.

Study observations and caveats: Maximal T cell clonality occurred in uninvolved adjacent lung, with tumor ranking below it. Turning up in adjacent lung were a median around 60 of the top 100 tumor clones. Elevated blood T cell density was associated with longer overall survival.

Profiled with immunoSEQ multiplex PCR; TCRdb holds only in-frame clones, not every one. This repertoire shows roughly 67,000 clones, approximately 84% found once; its top ten account for approximately 15%. The sample here was peripheral blood, taken before any cancer treatment. This sequence originates from a female donor of 60 years or more with stage I lung adenocarcinoma.

The CDR3 sequence: CASSPGTGRANEKLFF. CDR3 DNA: TGTGCCAGCAGCCCGGGGACAGGGAGGGCTAATGAAAAACTGTTTTTT. The rearrangement joins TRBV9 to TRBJ1-4; 9 nucleotides match TRBD1. Germline CDR1 reads SGDLS; CDR2 reads YYNGEE. The CDR3 length is 16 residues. Losses at the gene ends were 4 bases for V and 3 bases for J; bases not matched to a gene: 7.